Given below is one T cell receptor beta chain in context. No antigen is known for it. Trimming shortened V by 5 bases and J by 7 bases, and 5 bases separated the two germline ends. The CDR3 covers 11 residues. Assay used: immunoSEQ multiplex PCR; TCRdb lists only in-frame clones, some missing. The table lists about 120,000 clones, 90% of them singletons, with 6.5% to 8.5% in the top ten. These data originate in a study of T cell responses to AZD1222 COVID-19 vaccine. Notes on the study in general: Repertoires were obtained only post-peak T cell response. Donors were largely white British and mainly female; clonal diversity was possibly underestimated.

This specimen consisted of peripheral blood, obtained on day 0 of AZD1222 vaccination. This TCR was recovered from an adult in good health. The J gene is TRBJ1-4, the V gene TRBV12-3 or TRBV12-4; D is uncertain. The CDR3 loop reads CASSPSEKLFF. CDR3 nucleotides: TGTGCCAGCAGTCCTAGTGAAAAACTGTTTTTT.